A single sample is the source of the 23 T cell receptor beta chains below, sequenced in a study of PD-1 blockade in classical Hodgkin lymphoma. The time point here: newly diagnosed, previously untreated cHL patient sample. CD8+ T cell isolation from thawed PBMCs was performed by magnetic negative selection. Clones were sequenced by immunoSEQ multiplex PCR, and TCRdb holds only the in-frame ones, with some missing. The sample comprises 13,000 to 15,000 clones, 91% of which are singletons, and 5% to 6.5% rests with the top ten. Sample: CD8+ T cells from blood. These receptors were obtained from a human donor with classical Hodgkin lymphoma.

V and J are TRBV7-8 and TRBJ1-2, with D tentatively TRBD1 (5 bases). Germline assignment: CDR1 SGHVS and CDR2 FQNEAQ. Trimming pared 2 bases from V and 4 bases from J, leaving 11 bases between. This CDR3 has 14 residues. The chain's CDR3 is CASSLIPTGYGYTF. The CDR3 bases are TGTGCCAGCAGCTTAATCCCCACAGGCTATGGCTACACCTTC.

CDR3 sequence reads: CASSPTGRGLQETQYF. The CDR3 DNA reads TGTGCCAGCTCACCCACCGGGAGGGGCCTCCAAGAGACCCAGTACTTC. V gene TRBV18 combines with J gene TRBJ2-5; 8 nucleotides line up with TRBD2. Germline V gene data show CDR1 as KGHSH and CDR2 as LQKENI. The CDR3 is 16 residues long. Trimming cost V 3 bases and J 1 base; bases outside gene matches: 7.

The chain couples TRBV19 to TRBJ1-5; no clear D gene. The CDR3 is 15 residues long. Germline V gene data show CDR1 as LNHDA and CDR2 as SQIVND (reference sequence). V lost 7 bases and J lost 5, with 18 bases in between. CDR3 in amino acids: CASNPDWSVDQPQHF. In DNA, the CDR3 is TGTGCCAGTAACCCAGACTGGTCGGTAGATCAGCCCCAGCATTTT.

The rearrangement joins TRBV15 to TRBJ1-3, with D possibly matching TRBD1 (5 bases). Germline lookup yields CDR1 LNHNV and CDR2 YYDKDF (reference sequence). V lost 1 base and J 3 bases, leaving 22 bases between the germline ends. This CDR3 spans 19 amino acids. The CDR3 DNA reads TGTGCCACCAGCAGAGCGTTTGCGCAGGGCGGCGGGTTTGGAAACACCATATATTTT. Translation gives CATSRAFAQGGGFGNTIYF.

This chain uses TRBV7-9 with TRBJ2-1; 11 bases agree with TRBD2. CDR1 SEHNR and CDR2 FQNEAQ come from the germline V gene (reference sequence). V shed 4 bases and J 8 bases; nucleotides not matched to a gene: 10. This CDR3 contains 16 residues. The CDR3 sequence is CASSSISGRAGHEQFF. DNA for the CDR3: TGTGCCAGCAGCTCTATTAGCGGGAGGGCCGGGCATGAGCAGTTCTTC.

The CDR3 region has the DNA TGTGCCAGCAGCCCGACTAGCGGGTTCGGGGAGCTGTTTTTT. Protein product: CASSPTSGFGELFF. The V call is TRBV7-9, the J call TRBJ2-2; 10 bases align to TRBD2. After removal of 5 bases from V and 7 bases from J, the junction contained 4 bases not matched to a gene. The CDR3 loop spans 14 amino acids. Germline V CDR1 and CDR2: SEHNR, FQNEAQ (reference sequence).

This chain uses TRBV7-9 with TRBJ1-5; unclear D gene. Looked up from germline, CDR1 is SEHNR and CDR2 is FQNEAQ (reference sequence). The CDR3 totals 15 residues. V shed 5 bases and J shed 4 bases, with 15 bases lying between them. The CDR3 protein is CASSPTGPGNQPQHF. Here the CDR3 DNA reads TGTGCCAGCAGCCCGACGGGCCCCGGAAATCAGCCCCAGCATTTT.

V is TRBV2 and J is TRBJ1-1, with 9 bases aligning to TRBD1. The CDR3 sequence is 16 residues long. With V trimmed by 4 bases and J by 5 bases, 11 bases remained unmatched. Germline assignment: CDR1 SNHLY and CDR2 FYNNEI. The CDR3 nucleotides read TGTGCCAGCAGTGGGGTCAGGGGACAGGGCGGTACTGAAGCTTTCTTT. Amino acids: CASSGVRGQGGTEAFF.

The V gene is TRBV19, the J gene TRBJ2-1; TRBD2 matches 11 bases. V dropped 6 bases and J dropped 9; count of bases not matched to a gene: 7. The germline V gene has CDR1 LNHDA and CDR2 SQIVND (reference sequence). The CDR3 has 14 residues. In DNA, the CDR3 is TGTGCCAGTAGAACACTAGCGGGAGTAGGTGAGCAGTTCTTC. It encodes CASRTLAGVGEQFF.

The rearrangement uses TRBV19 and TRBJ2-3, with D hard to call. V was cut by 3 bases and J by 1 base, with 8 bases left in between. Germline CDR1 is LNHDA and CDR2 is SQIVND (reference sequence). This CDR3 has 14 amino acids. Written as DNA, the CDR3 is TGTGCCAGTAGTATTTACAGTGGCACAGATACGCAGTATTTT. Translation: CASSIYSGTDTQYF.

This clone showed up just once. The chain couples TRBV28 to TRBJ2-1; 9 positions agree with TRBD2. This CDR3 has 14 residues. V lost 7 bases and J lost 4; bases outside the gene matches: 5. Germline V gene lookup returns CDR1 MDHEN and CDR2 SYDVKM. The CDR3 spells CASTASGIYNEQFF. For the CDR3, the DNA is TGTGCCAGCACGGCTAGCGGGATTTACAATGAGCAGTTCTTC.

This clone was recorded only once. The chain links TRBV11-3 to TRBJ2-2; 13 nucleotides match TRBD2. The germline gives CDR1 SGHNT, CDR2 YENEEA. Unmatched junction bases numbered 5, after V lost 0 bases and J lost 7 bases. This CDR3 has 17 amino acids. The CDR3 DNA reads TGTGCCAGCAGCTTAGATCCACTAGCGGGAGGGTACGGGGAGCTGTTTTTT. Amino acid sequence: CASSLDPLAGGYGELFF.

The rearrangement uses TRBV5-1 and TRBJ1-1; 12 nucleotides agree with TRBD1. J gave up 5 bases and V 6 bases, and 14 bases lay outside the gene matches. Per germline, CDR1 SGHRS and CDR2 YFSETQ. This CDR3 contains 17 residues. CDR3 loop: CASTLRGQGALGTEAFF. DNA for the CDR3: TGCGCCAGCACCCTCCGGGGACAGGGGGCTTTGGGAACTGAAGCTTTCTTT.

The chain couples TRBV5-6 to TRBJ2-3; D may be TRBD2 (6 bases). Trimming removed 5 bases from V and 3 bases from J, with 10 bases in between. Germline lookup yields CDR1 SGHDT and CDR2 YYEEEE. This CDR3 spans 13 amino acids. The CDR3 here is CASRDYETDTQYF. In DNA form, the CDR3 reads TGTGCCAGCAGGGACTACGAAACAGATACGCAGTATTTT.

This chain links TRBV15 with TRBJ2-7; TRBD2 agrees at 7 bases. With V trimmed by 0 bases and J by 4 bases, 9 bases remained unmatched. CDR3 length: 16 amino acids. Germline V lookup: CDR1 LNHNV, CDR2 YYDKDF (reference sequence). CDR3: CATSRDGGFTGYEQYF. CDR3 coding DNA: TGTGCCACCAGCAGAGACGGGGGGTTCACGGGGTACGAGCAGTACTTC.

J is TRBJ1-3 and V is TRBV6-5; TRBD1 matches at 10 bases. From germline, CDR1 is MNHEY and CDR2 SVGAGI. The ends lost 4 bases at V and 4 bases at J; junction bases unmatched: 7. The CDR3 contains 16 residues. The CDR3 loop is CASSFRTGGGGNTIYF. CDR3 DNA: TGTGCCAGCAGTTTCCGGACAGGGGGGGGCGGAAACACCATATATTTT.

This chain joins TRBV15 and TRBJ1-2; 9 bases match TRBD1. The CDR3 extends over 14 amino acids. Germline CDR1 and CDR2: LNHNV and YYDKDF (reference sequence). Trimming took 5 bases from V and 10 from J; bases not matched to a gene: 11. The CDR3: CATSSYTGGGDYTF. Here the CDR3 DNA reads TGTGCCACCAGCTCCTACACAGGGGGCGGGGACTACACCTTC. Supplemented by reference TRBV15 and TRBJ1-2, the full variable domain reads DAMVIQNPRYQVTQFGKPVTLSCSQTLNHNVMYWYQQKSSQAPKLLFHYYDKDFNNEADTPDNFQSRRPNTSFCFLDIRSPGLGDTAMYLCATSSYTGGGDYTFGSGTRLTVV.

The chain recombines TRBV27 with TRBJ2-5, with unresolved D. The germline V gene encodes CDR1 MNHEY and CDR2 SMNVEV (reference sequence). The CDR3 runs 14 residues. V lost 2 bases, J lost 4 bases, and 11 bases lay in between. CDR3 nucleotides: TGTGCCAGCAGTTTAGGGCGTCCTCCAGAGACCCAGTACTTC. It translates to CASSLGRPPETQYF.

This clone appeared a single time. The chain's CDR3 is CATQPPIYGYTF. The DNA for the CDR3 is TGTGCCACCCAACCTCCGATTTATGGCTACACCTTC. The genes are TRBV7-9 and TRBJ1-2; D is undetermined. Germline V gives CDR1 SEHNR, CDR2 FQNEAQ (reference sequence). This CDR3 is 12 amino acids long. The germline V and J ends were trimmed by 10 bases and 5 bases, with 14 bases remaining between them. Full variable domain (missing parts from reference TRBV7-9 and TRBJ1-2): DTGVSQNPRHKITKRGQNVTFRCDPISEHNRLYWYRQTLGQGPEFLTYFQNEAQLEKSRLLSDRFSAERPKGSFSTLEIQRTEQGDSAMYLCATQPPIYGYTFGSGTRLTVV.

J is TRBJ1-5 and V is TRBV4-2; no definite D call. In germline, CDR1 is LGHNA, CDR2 YNFKEQ. The V and J ends lost 0 bases and 1 base respectively, with 13 bases between them. The CDR3 runs 17 residues. CDR3 loop: CASSQEEFDGSNQPQHF. For the CDR3, the DNA is TGTGCCAGCAGCCAAGAAGAGTTCGACGGAAGCAATCAGCCCCAGCATTTT.

The genes are TRBV7-8 and TRBJ2-7, with a weak D call TRBD2 (5 bases). The CDR3 sequence is 15 residues long. Germline loops: CDR1 SGHVS, CDR2 FQNEAQ. Trimming pared 7 bases from V and 1 base from J, leaving 17 bases between. CDR3 sequence reads: CASNPTGGPSYEQYV. CDR3 nucleotide sequence: TGTGCCAGCAACCCGACCGGAGGCCCTTCCTACGAGCAGTACGTC.

This sequence joins TRBV30 and TRBJ2-7; 14 nucleotides line up with TRBD2. The ends lost 2 bases at V and 1 base at J; junction bases unmatched: 13. Germline CDR1 is GTSNPN and CDR2 is SVGIG (reference sequence). CDR3 length: 19 amino acids. Here the CDR3 reads CAWSPHLGLAGARSYEQYF. Written as DNA, the CDR3 is TGTGCCTGGAGTCCCCACCTGGGACTAGCGGGAGCTCGTTCCTACGAGCAGTACTTC.

The rearrangement joins TRBV10-2 to TRBJ1-5; TRBD1 might be the D (5 bases). The CDR3 totals 19 residues. Germline V gene data show CDR1 as WSHSY and CDR2 as SAAADI. The germline V and J ends were trimmed by 6 bases and 0 bases, with 24 bases remaining between them. Written as DNA, the CDR3 is TGCGCCAGCAGGGATCCAAATCGGGACGGTCGAAATAGCAATCAGCCCCAGCATTTT. Translating it yields CASRDPNRDGRNSNQPQHF.